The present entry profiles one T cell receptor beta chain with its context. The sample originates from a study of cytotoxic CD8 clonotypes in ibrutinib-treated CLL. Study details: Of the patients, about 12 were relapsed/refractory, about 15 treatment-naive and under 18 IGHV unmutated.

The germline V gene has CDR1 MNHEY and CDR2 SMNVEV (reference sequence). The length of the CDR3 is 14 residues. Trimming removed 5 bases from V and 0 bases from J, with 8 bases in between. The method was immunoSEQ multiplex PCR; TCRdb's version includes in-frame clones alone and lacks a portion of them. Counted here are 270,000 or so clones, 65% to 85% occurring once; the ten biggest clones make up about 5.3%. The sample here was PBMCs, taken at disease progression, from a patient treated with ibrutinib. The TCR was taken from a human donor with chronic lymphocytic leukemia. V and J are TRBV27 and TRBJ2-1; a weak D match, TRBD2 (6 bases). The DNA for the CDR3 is TGTGCCAGCAGTGGGGGGAGCTCCTACAATGAGCAGTTCTTC. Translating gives CASSGGSSYNEQFF.